Included here is one TCR beta chain sequence, with context. Antigen: not known. PCR involved 60 Vbeta and 13 Jbeta primers. Clones were sequenced by immunoSEQ multiplex PCR, and TCRdb holds only the in-frame ones, with some missing. Among 100,000 to 150,000 clones listed, about 80% were seen once. The data originate from a study of cytomegalovirus exposure and HLA in healthy donors. Notes on the study in general: A later analysis associated roughly 15,000 TCR beta sequences with HLA alleles at a 0.05 false discovery rate. Researchers reported in a later analysis that a missense DCLRE1C variant was tied to TCR beta V- and J-gene trimming.

The sequence came from a middle-aged man in good health and CMV-seropositive. Sequenced input: PBMCs.

The CDR3 bases are TGTGCCAGCTCACCTCAGCCAGGGACAGCTAACTATGGCTACACCTTC. It yields the protein CASSPQPGTANYGYTF. This sequence joins TRBV18 and TRBJ1-2; 7 bases align to TRBD1. Germline CDR1 reads KGHSH; CDR2 reads LQKENI. V lost 3 bases and J lost 0; bases outside the gene matches: 7. CDR3 length: 16 amino acids.